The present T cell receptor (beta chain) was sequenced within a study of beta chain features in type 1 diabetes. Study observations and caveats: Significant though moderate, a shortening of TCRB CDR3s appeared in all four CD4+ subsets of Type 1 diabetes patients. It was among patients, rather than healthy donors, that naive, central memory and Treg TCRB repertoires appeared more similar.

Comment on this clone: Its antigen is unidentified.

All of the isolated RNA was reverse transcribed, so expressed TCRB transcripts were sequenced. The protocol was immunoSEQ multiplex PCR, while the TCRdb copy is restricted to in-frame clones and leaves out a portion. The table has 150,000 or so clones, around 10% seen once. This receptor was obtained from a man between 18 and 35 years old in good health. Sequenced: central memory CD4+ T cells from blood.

The chain's CDR3 is CSVTQHRVGMNTEAFF. The CDR3 DNA follows: TGCAGCGTTACCCAACACAGGGTGGGAATGAACACTGAAGCTTTCTTT. The V gene is TRBV29-1, the J gene TRBJ1-1, with TRBD1 as a possible D gene (6 bases). Germline CDR1 reads SQVTM; CDR2 reads ANQGSEA. The ends were cut back, 5 bases at V and 0 bases at J, with 19 bases in the middle. The CDR3 totals 16 residues. The full variable domain, in which reference TRBV29-1 and TRBJ1-1 provide the parts outside the CDR3, is SAVISQKPSRDICQRGTSLTIQCQVDSQVTMMFWYRQQPGQSLTLIATANQGSEATYESGFVIDKFPISRPNLTFSTLTVSNMSPEDSSIYLCSVTQHRVGMNTEAFFGQGTRLTVV.